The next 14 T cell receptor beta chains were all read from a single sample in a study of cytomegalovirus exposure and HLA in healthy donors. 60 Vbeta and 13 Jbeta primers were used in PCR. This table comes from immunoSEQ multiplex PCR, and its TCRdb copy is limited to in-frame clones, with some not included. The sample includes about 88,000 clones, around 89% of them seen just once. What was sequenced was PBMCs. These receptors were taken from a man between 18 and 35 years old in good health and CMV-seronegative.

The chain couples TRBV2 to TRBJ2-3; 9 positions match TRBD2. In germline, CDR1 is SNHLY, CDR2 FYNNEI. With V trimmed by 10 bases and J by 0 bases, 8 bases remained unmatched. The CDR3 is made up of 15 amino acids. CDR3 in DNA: TGTGCCACCCTAGCGGGATTGCCTAGCACAGATACGCAGTATTTT. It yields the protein CATLAGLPSTDTQYF. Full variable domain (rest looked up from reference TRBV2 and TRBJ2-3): EPEVTQTPSHQVTQMGQEVILRCVPISNHLYFYWYRQILGQKVEFLVSFYNNEISEKSEIFDDQFSVERPDGSNFTLKIRSTKLEDSAMYFCATLAGLPSTDTQYFGPGTRLTVL.

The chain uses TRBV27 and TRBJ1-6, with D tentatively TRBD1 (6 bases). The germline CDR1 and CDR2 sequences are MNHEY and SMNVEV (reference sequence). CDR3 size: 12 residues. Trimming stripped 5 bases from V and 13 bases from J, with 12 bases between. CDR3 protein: CASSTFDRPLHF. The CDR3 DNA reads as TGTGCCAGCAGTACCTTCGACAGGCCCCTCCACTTT.

The CDR3 protein is CASREEFNEKLFF. CDR3 nucleotide sequence: TGCGCCAGCAGAGAGGAGTTTAATGAAAAACTGTTTTTT. The rearrangement joins TRBV5-1 to TRBJ1-4, with D hard to call. With 5 bases removed from V and 4 bases from J, the gap between germline ends came to 9 bases. This CDR3 contains 13 residues. The germline CDR1 and CDR2 sequences are SGHRS and YFSETQ.

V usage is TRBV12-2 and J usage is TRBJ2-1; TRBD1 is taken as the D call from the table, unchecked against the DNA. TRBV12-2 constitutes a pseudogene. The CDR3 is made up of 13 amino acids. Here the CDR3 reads CASRIDRVSEQFF. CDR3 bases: TGTGCAAGTCGGATTGACAGGGTTAGCGAGCAGTTCTTC.

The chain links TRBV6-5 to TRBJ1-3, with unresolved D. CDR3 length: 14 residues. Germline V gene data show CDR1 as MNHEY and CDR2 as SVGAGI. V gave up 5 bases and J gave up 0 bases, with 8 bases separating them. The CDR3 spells CASSNSHSGNTIYF. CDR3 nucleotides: TGTGCCAGCAGTAACAGTCACTCTGGAAACACCATATATTTT.

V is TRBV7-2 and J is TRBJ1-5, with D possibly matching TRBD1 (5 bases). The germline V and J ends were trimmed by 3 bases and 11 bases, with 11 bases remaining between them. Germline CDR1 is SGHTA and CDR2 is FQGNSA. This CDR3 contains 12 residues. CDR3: CASSLEGPSQHF. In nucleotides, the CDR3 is TGTGCCAGCAGCTTGGAGGGGCCGTCCCAGCATTTT. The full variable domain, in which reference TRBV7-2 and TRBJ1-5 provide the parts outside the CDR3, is GAGVSQSPSNKVTEKGKDVELRCDPISGHTALYWYRQSLGQGLEFLIYFQGNSAPDKSGLPSDRFSAERTGGSVSTLTIQRTQQEDSAVYLCASSLEGPSQHFGDGTRLSIL.

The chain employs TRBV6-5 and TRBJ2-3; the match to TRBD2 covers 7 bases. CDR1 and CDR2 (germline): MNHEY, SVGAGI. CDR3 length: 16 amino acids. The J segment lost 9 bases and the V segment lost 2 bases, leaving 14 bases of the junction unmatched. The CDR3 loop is CASSYRSAGGGKTQYF. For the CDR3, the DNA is TGTGCCAGCAGTTACCGGTCAGCTGGGGGAGGGAAGACGCAGTATTTT.

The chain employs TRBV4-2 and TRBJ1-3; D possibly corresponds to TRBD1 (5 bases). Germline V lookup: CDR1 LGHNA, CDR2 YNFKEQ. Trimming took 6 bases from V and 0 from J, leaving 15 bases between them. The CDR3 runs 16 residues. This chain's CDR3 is CASSRLQGSSGNTIYF. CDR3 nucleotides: TGTGCCAGCAGTCGCCTTCAGGGATCCTCTGGAAACACCATATATTTT.

DNA of the CDR3: TGTGCCAGCAGCACGGGAGTTAGCGTCTACGAGCAGTACTTC. It specifies CASSTGVSVYEQYF. The chain couples TRBV11-2 to TRBJ2-7; possibly TRBD2 for D (6 bases). Looked up from germline, CDR1 is SGHAT and CDR2 is FQNNGV. The CDR3 runs 14 residues. Trimming removed 5 bases from V and 3 bases from J, with 14 bases in between.

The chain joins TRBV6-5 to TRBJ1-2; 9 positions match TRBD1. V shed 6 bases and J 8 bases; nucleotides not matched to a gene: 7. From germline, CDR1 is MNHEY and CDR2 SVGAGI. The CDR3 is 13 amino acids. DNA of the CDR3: TGTGCCAGCAGAAAACAGGGGGCGGGAGGCTACACCTTC. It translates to CASRKQGAGGYTF.

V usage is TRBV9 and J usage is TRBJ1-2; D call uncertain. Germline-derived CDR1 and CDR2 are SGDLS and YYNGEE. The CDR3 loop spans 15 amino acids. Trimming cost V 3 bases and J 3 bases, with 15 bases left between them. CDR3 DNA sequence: TGTGCCAGCAGCGCCCGCCGGGTTCTCGACTATGGCTACACCTTC. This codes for CASSARRVLDYGYTF.

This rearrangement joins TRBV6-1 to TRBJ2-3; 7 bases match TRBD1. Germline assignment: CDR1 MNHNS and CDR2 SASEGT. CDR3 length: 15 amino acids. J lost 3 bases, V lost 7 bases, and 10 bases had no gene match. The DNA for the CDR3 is TGTGCCAGCAAAGGAAGCTACAGGGGAACAGATACGCAGTATTTT. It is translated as CASKGSYRGTDTQYF.

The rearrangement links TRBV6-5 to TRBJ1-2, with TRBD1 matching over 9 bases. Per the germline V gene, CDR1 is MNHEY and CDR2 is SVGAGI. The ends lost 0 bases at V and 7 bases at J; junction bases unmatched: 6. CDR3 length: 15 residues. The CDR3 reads CASSYSGTGFSGYTF. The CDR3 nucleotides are TGTGCCAGCAGTTACTCCGGGACAGGGTTTTCTGGCTACACCTTC.

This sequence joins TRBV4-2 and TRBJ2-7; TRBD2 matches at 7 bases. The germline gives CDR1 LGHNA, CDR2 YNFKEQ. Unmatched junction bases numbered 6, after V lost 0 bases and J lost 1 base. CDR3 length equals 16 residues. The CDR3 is CASSQEGAGRSYEQYF. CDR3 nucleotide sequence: TGTGCCAGCAGCCAAGAAGGAGCGGGACGATCCTACGAGCAGTACTTC.